The 15 T cell receptor beta chains in this list originate from one sample, sequenced in a study of radiotherapy plus CTLA-4 blockade in lung cancer. Sequenced by immunoSEQ multiplex PCR; TCRdb stores in-frame clones only, minus some. The sample has tens of thousands of clones, around 79% seen once. The sequenced sample was peripheral blood, obtained from a patient treated with radiotherapy plus ipilimumab. These receptors were obtained from a human donor with non-small cell lung cancer who had a complete response to radiotherapy plus ipilimumab.

This rearrangement joins TRBV10-1 to TRBJ2-3; 7 bases are shared with TRBD2. V lost 4 bases to trimming and J lost 0 bases; unmatched junction nucleotides: 4. Germline assignment: CDR1 WNHNN and CDR2 SYGVQD (reference sequence). The CDR3 spans 15 residues. The DNA of the CDR3 is TGCGCCAGCAGTGGCGGTAGCGGGAGCACAGATACGCAGTATTTT. Encoded protein: CASSGGSGSTDTQYF.

V is TRBV5-3 and J is TRBJ2-7, with D possibly TRBD1 on 5 matching bases. TRBV5-3 is classed as an ORF, of uncertain function. V was shortened by 7 bases and J by 6 bases, with 8 bases between the two germline ends. The CDR3 sequence is 10 residues long. The CDR3 DNA reads TGTGCCAGAGTGGGGCCCGAGCAGTACTTC. Its protein product is CARVGPEQYF.

The genes are TRBV6-5 and TRBJ1-1; a weak D match, TRBD1 (6 bases). CDR3 length: 15 amino acids. V lost 0 bases and J 7 bases, leaving 15 bases between the germline ends. Germline assignment: CDR1 MNHEY and CDR2 SVGAGI. CDR3 bases: TGTGCCAGCAGTTACTCGCGCAGGGGCTGGGGTGAAGCTTTCTTT. This sequence encodes CASSYSRRGWGEAFF.

V gene TRBV5-1 combines with J gene TRBJ1-1; tentative D call: TRBD1 (6 bases). Trimming removed 0 bases from V and 8 bases from J, with 8 bases in between. The germline CDR1 and CDR2 sequences are SGHRS and YFSETQ. This CDR3 is built from 12 residues. The CDR3 loop is CASSLGGREAFF. The CDR3 nucleotides read TGCGCCAGCAGCTTGGGGGGGCGCGAAGCTTTCTTT.

The V call is TRBV5-1, the J call TRBJ1-4, with D maybe TRBD1 (6 bases). V lost 0 bases to trimming and J lost 0 bases, with 9 bases between them. CDR3 length equals 16 residues. Germline V lookup: CDR1 SGHRS, CDR2 YFSETQ. The CDR3 reads CASSLGYRATNEKLFF. The CDR3, as DNA: TGCGCCAGCAGCTTGGGTTACAGGGCAACTAATGAAAAACTGTTTTTT.

The chain recombines TRBV2 with TRBJ2-5; TRBD2 is a possible D gene (5 bases). The CDR3 runs 15 residues. V was pared by 7 bases and J by 2 bases, with 17 bases between. Germline CDR1 SNHLY, CDR2 FYNNEI. CDR3 DNA sequence: TGTGCCAGCAAAGAGGAGGCTAGTCCACAAGAGACCCAGTACTTC. Amino acid sequence: CASKEEASPQETQYF.

The chain is built from TRBV5-6 and TRBJ1-3, with 11 bases identical to TRBD1. With V trimmed by 0 bases and J by 3 bases, 8 bases remained unmatched. The CDR3 length is 18 residues. The germline V gene encodes CDR1 SGHDT and CDR2 YYEEEE. The CDR3 DNA sequence: TGTGCCAGCAGCTTGGTGGGGACAGGGGGGACCCATGGAAACACCATATATTTT. The encoded protein is CASSLVGTGGTHGNTIYF.

The chain joins TRBV6-5 to TRBJ2-5, with TRBD2 matching 7 bases. V shed 0 bases, J shed 5 bases, and the junction held 9 bases outside the gene matches. Germline CDR1 reads MNHEY; CDR2 reads SVGAGI. CDR3 size: 16 residues. CDR3 amino acids: CASSYSISAGAETQYF. The CDR3 DNA follows: TGTGCCAGCAGTTACTCGATAAGTGCGGGAGCCGAGACCCAGTACTTC.

V is TRBV7-2 and J is TRBJ2-5; D might be TRBD1 (7 bases). The V gene lost 5 bases and the J gene lost 4 bases, with 11 bases spanning the gap. CDR1 and CDR2 from the germline V gene are SGHTA and FQGNSA. This CDR3 spans 13 amino acids. CDR3 nucleotide sequence: TGTGCCAGCAGCGGCAGGGGGGCAGAGACCCAGTACTTC. Translated: CASSGRGAETQYF.

The rearrangement uses TRBV10-3 and TRBJ1-5; D uncertain. This CDR3 spans 12 amino acids. V lost 2 bases to trimming and J lost 6 bases, with 5 bases between them. Germline values: CDR1 ENHRY, CDR2 SYGVKD. In nucleotides, the CDR3 is TGTGCCATCAGTGAGGTCTCTCAGCCCCAGCATTTT. This sequence encodes CAISEVSQPQHF.

In the case of this clone: The junction does not match germline at one end; this may be a read error. The chain links TRBV5-4 to TRBJ2-3, with 11 bases matching TRBD2. CDR1 is SGHNT, CDR2 YYREEE, per germline (reference sequence). The CDR3 totals 14 residues. The DNA of the CDR3 is TGTGCCAGCAGCTCTACCGGGACTAGCGGACCTTATGCTTTT. Translated, it gives CASSSTGTSGPYAF. Full variable domain (rest looked up from reference TRBV5-4 and TRBJ2-3): ETGVTQSPTHLIKTRGQQVTLRCSSQSGHNTVSWYQQALGQGPQFIFQYYREEENGRGNFPPRFSGLQFPNYSSELNVNALELDDSALYLCASSSTGTSGPYAFGPGTRLTVL.

The J gene is TRBJ2-7, the V gene TRBV5-6; 7 positions agree with TRBD1. The germline V gene has CDR1 SGHDT and CDR2 YYEEEE. The CDR3 sequence is 15 residues long. V shed 0 bases and J 2 bases; nucleotides not matched to a gene: 5. CDR3 sequence (DNA): TGTGCCAGCAGCTTGGCGGGTCAGGGGGCCTACGAGCAGTACTTC. This encodes CASSLAGQGAYEQYF.

The gene calls are TRBV28 and TRBJ1-5; D uncertain. The CDR3 runs to 18 residues. The V and J ends lost 8 bases and 2 bases respectively, with 25 bases between them. CDR1 MDHEN and CDR2 SYDVKM come from the germline V gene. The CDR3 is CASLSSLAPSGGNQPQHF. The DNA for the CDR3 is TGTGCCAGCCTCTCCTCCCTGGCCCCTTCGGGAGGCAATCAGCCCCAGCATTTT.

The chain has TRBV27 and TRBJ1-4; no reliable D call. Germline V CDR1 and CDR2: MNHEY, SMNVEV (reference sequence). This CDR3 contains 14 residues. Between the trimmed V and J ends, which lost 8 bases and 10 bases, there was a span of 20 bases. The CDR3 region is CASGSNGEAGKLFF. The CDR3 DNA sequence: TGTGCCAGCGGGTCAAACGGGGAGGCGGGAAAACTGTTTTTT. The whole variable domain, filled in from reference TRBV27 and TRBJ1-4, reads EAQVTQNPRYLITVTGKKLTVTCSQNMNHEYMSWYRQDPGLGLRQIYYSMNVEVTDKGDVPEGYKVSRKEKRNFPLILESPSPNQTSLYFCASGSNGEAGKLFFGSGTQLSVL.

V gene TRBV7-2 combines with J gene TRBJ1-1; D unresolved. The germline V gene encodes CDR1 SGHTA and CDR2 FQGNSA. The CDR3 consists of 13 residues. V was pared by 0 bases and J by 0 bases, with 2 bases between. The CDR3 DNA sequence: TGTGCCAGCAGCTTAGCCATGAACACTGAAGCTTTCTTT. This gives the protein CASSLAMNTEAFF.